Given below is one T cell receptor beta chain in context. The entry originates in a study of blood T cell repertoires in COVID-19. Study context: T cells, B-cell-depleted T cells, or PBMCs supplied cDNA or gDNA.

Authors' processing steps: The authors estimated nucleated cell counts from reference gene primer amplification. Generated by immunoSEQ multiplex PCR, the TCRdb table keeps only in-frame clones and is missing some. V, J and clone size were drawn from that table, and D and trimming were deduced from the DNA. The sample yields 80,000 to 90,000 clones, roughly 82% seen once. The sequence was obtained from a woman of 80 years or more with acute or convalescent COVID-19. The sample was peripheral blood.

Here the CDR3 reads CASSQGQGQETQYF. For the CDR3, the DNA is TGTGCCAGCAGCCAAGGTCAGGGCCAAGAGACCCAGTACTTC. The V and J genes are TRBV3-1 (or the pseudogene TRBV3-2) and TRBJ2-5; D perhaps matches TRBD1 (5 bases). CDR1 and CDR2 (germline): LGHDT, YNNKEL (reference sequence). The ends were cut back, 1 base at V and 1 base at J, with 7 bases in the middle. The length of the CDR3 is 14 residues.